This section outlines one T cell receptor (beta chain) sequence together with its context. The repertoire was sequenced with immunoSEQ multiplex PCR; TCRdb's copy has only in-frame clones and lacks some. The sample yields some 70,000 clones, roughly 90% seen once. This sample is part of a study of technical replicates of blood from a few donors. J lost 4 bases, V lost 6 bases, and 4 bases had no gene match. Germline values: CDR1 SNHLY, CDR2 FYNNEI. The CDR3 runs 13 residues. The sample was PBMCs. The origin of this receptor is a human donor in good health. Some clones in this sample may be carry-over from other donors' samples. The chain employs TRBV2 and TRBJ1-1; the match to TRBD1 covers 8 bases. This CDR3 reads CASRDQGATEAFF. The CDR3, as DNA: TGTGCCAGCAGGGATCAGGGGGCCACTGAAGCTTTCTTT. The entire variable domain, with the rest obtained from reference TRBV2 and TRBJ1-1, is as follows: EPEVTQTPSHQVTQMGQEVILRCVPISNHLYFYWYRQILGQKVEFLVSFYNNEISEKSEIFDDQFSVERPDGSNFTLKIRSTKLEDSAMYFCASRDQGATEAFFGQGTRLTVV.